A few counts support the clone carrying this T cell receptor beta chain. Germline V gene data show CDR1 as MNHNS and CDR2 as SASEGT. This CDR3 region has 12 residues. Trimming took 3 bases from V and 3 from J, leaving 5 bases between them. This record comes from a study of technical replicates of blood from several donors. Data came from immunoSEQ multiplex PCR; TCRdb stores just in-frame clones and leaves some out. The sample lists under 85,000 clones, 85% to 95% occurring once. Input material: T cells isolated from PBMCs. The genes are TRBV6-1 and TRBJ1-2; unclear D gene. The sequence derives from a human donor in good health. In nucleotides, the CDR3 is TGTGCCAGCAGTGACCAGGACTATGGCTACACCTTC. It encodes CASSDQDYGYTF.